This TCR beta chain emerged from a study of molecular identifiers for immune sequencing clone quantification. General observations from the study: Among some 990,000 naive cells, as was reported, spiked Jurkat TCR RNA from one cell was detectable.

The bulk TCR libraries were made with methods described before and with listed TCR primers. TCRdb ran MiXCR on the PCR reads and lists one entry per CDR3 protein. The table has approximately 680,000 distinct CDR3 sequences, about 25% seen once. Naive CD8 T cells were sorted, and the gate applied was CD8+CD4-CCR7+CD45RA+. Note on this clonotype: The antigen remains undetermined. Since a much larger clone is just one base distant, this may be a read error.

From germline, CDR1 is SGHAT and CDR2 FQNNGV. This CDR3 comprises 14 residues. This sequence joins TRBV11-2 and TRBJ2-1; a weak D match, TRBD1 (6 bases). The source material was naive CD8+ T cells from blood, with Jurkat cell RNA spiked in. Described subset: FACS-sorted CD8+CD4-CCR7+CD45RA+ naive T cells. This clonotype was sampled from a human donor in good health. Some libraries in this study had Jurkat cell RNA spiked in. The CDR3 region is CAGSSIGGSNEQFF. The DNA of the CDR3 is TGTGCCGGCAGCTCAATTGGGGGCTCCAATGAGCAGTTCTTC.